This T cell receptor beta chain is from a study of blood T cell repertoires in COVID-19. Data came from immunoSEQ multiplex PCR; TCRdb stores just in-frame clones and leaves some out. Counted here are 350,000 or so clones, around 90% occurring once; the ten biggest clones make up under 5%. The length of the CDR3 is 12 residues. Germline lookup yields CDR1 SGHRS and CDR2 YFSETQ. Trimming took off 7 bases at V and 2 bases at J, with 9 bases between the two ends. A Seattle source enrolled patients during active infection and followed them longitudinally. V and J are TRBV5-1 and TRBJ1-2, with D uncertain. The material sequenced was peripheral blood. The sequence came from a woman aged 60-70 years with COVID-19, enrolled during active disease. CDR3 residues: CASQRGNYGYTF. As DNA, the CDR3 is TGCGCCAGCCAACGGGGAAACTATGGCTACACCTTC.